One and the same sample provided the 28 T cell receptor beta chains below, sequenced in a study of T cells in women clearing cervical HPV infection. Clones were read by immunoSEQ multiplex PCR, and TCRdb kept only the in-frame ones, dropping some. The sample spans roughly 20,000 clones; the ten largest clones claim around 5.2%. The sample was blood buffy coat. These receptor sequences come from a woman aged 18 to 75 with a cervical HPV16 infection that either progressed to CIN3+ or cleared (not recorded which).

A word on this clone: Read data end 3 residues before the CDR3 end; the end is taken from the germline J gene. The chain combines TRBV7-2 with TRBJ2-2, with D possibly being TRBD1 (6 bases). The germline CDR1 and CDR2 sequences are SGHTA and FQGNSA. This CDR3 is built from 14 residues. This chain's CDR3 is CASSSTGTGEKLFF. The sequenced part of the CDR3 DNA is TGTGCCAGCAGCTCTACAGGGACGGGTGAAAAG.

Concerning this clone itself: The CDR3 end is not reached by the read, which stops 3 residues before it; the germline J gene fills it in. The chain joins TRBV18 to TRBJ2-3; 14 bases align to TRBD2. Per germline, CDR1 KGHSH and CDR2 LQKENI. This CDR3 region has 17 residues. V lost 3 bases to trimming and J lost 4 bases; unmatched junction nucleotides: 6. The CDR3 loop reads CASSPRLAGGPADTQYF. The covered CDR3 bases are TGTGCCAGCTCACCGCGACTAGCGGGGGGGCCCGCAGATACG.

CDR3 DNA (partial): TGCAGTGCTAGAGATCGGTGGGACACTCCCGGTGGAGCCGGGGAG. It yields the protein CSARDRWDTPGGAGE. In full, the CDR3 reads CSARDRWDTPGGAGELFF. This chain connects TRBV20-1 to TRBJ2-2, with a weak D call TRBD1 (6 bases). The read terminates 3 residues before the CDR3 end, so the remaining end is supplied by the germline J gene. CDR1 is DFQATT and CDR2 is SNEGSKA in the germline V gene (reference sequence). The V and J ends lost 0 bases and 6 bases respectively, with 23 bases between them. The CDR3 runs 18 residues.

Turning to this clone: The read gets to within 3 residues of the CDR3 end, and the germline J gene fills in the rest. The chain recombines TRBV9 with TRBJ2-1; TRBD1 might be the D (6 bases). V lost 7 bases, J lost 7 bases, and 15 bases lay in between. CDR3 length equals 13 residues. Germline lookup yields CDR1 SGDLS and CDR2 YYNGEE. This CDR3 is CASSRTVRNEQFF. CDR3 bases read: TGTGCCAGCTCCAGGACAGTCCGGAATGAG.

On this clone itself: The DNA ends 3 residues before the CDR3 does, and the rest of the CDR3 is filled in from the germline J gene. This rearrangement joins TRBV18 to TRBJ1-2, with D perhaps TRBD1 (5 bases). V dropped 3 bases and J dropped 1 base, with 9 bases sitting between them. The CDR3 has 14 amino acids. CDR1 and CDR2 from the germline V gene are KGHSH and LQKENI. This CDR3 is CASSPSRDNYGYTF. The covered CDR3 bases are TGTGCCAGCTCACCCTCCAGGGATAACTATGGC.

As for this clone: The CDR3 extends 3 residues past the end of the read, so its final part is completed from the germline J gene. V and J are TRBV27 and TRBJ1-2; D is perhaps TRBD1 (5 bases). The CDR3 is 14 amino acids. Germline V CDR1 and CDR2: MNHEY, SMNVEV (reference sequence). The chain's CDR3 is CASSLSWQGEGYTF. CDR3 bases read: TGTGCCAGCAGTTTATCCTGGCAGGGCGAGGGC.

Partial CDR3 DNA: TGTGCCAGTAGTACCCAGGGGGGCGCTTGGCAGCCG. Its translation: CASSTQGGAWQP. The entire CDR3 protein is CASSTQGGAWQPQYF. This sequence joins TRBV19 and TRBJ2-3; a possible D gene is TRBD1 (7 bases). The CDR3 end falls 3 residues outside the read, so it is completed with the germline J gene. Germline CDR1 reads LNHDA; CDR2 reads SQIVND (reference sequence). The CDR3 is 15 residues long. Full variable domain (outside the CDR3, taken from reference TRBV19 and TRBJ2-3): DGGITQSPKYLFRKEGQNVTLSCEQNLNHDAMYWYRQDPGQGLRLIYYSQIVNDFQKGDIAEGYSVSREKKESFPLTVTSAQKNPTAFYLCASSTQGGAWQPQYFGPGTRLTVL.

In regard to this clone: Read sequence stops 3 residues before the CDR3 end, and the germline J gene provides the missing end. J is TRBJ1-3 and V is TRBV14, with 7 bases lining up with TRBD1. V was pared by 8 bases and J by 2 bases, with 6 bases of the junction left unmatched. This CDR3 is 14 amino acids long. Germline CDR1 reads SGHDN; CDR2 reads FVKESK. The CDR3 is CASRQGGTGNTIYF. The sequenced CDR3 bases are TGTGCCAGCCGACAGGGAGGAACTGGAAACACC.

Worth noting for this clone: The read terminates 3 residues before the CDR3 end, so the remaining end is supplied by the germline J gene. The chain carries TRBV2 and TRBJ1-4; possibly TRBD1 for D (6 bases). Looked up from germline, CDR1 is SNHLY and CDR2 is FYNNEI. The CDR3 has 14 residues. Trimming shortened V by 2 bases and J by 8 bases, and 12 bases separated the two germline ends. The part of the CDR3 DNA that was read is TGTGCCAGCAGTGAACAGGGGCCGAGAGAAAAA. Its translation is CASSEQGPREK. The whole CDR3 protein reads CASSEQGPREKLFF. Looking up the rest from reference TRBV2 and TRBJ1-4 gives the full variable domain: EPEVTQTPSHQVTQMGQEVILRCVPISNHLYFYWYRQILGQKVEFLVSFYNNEISEKSEIFDDQFSVERPDGSNFTLKIRSTKLEDSAMYFCASSEQGPREKLFFGSGTQLSVL.

The CDR3 DNA, read in part, is TGTGCCTGGAGGGGGGTAGCGGGGCTCTACACAGATACG. Its translation: CAWRGVAGLYTDT. The whole CDR3 protein reads CAWRGVAGLYTDTQYF. V usage is TRBV30 and J usage is TRBJ2-3; 8 positions agree with TRBD2. The read is 3 residues too short to cover the CDR3 end, so that end is filled in from the germline J gene. Trimming cost V 3 bases and J 2 bases; bases outside gene matches: 10. CDR3 length: 16 residues. Germline assignment: CDR1 GTSNPN and CDR2 SVGIG (reference sequence).

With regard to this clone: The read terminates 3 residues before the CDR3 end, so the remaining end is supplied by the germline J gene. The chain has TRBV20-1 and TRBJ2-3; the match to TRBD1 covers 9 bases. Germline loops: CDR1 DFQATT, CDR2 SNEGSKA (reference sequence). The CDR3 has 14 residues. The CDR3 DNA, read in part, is TGCAGTGCTAGTGTGACAGGGGGATTGGAGACG. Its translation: CSASVTGGLET. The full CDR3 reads CSASVTGGLETQYF.

The CDR3 protein is CAWSVPGGSNQPQHF. The CDR3 bases that were read are TGTGCCTGGAGTGTGCCCGGGGGAAGCAATCAGCCC. The V gene is TRBV30, the J gene TRBJ1-5, with TRBD1 as a possible D gene (5 bases). The observed sequence ends 3 residues before the CDR3 terminus, with the missing tail filled in from the germline J gene. Deletions cut 0 bases from V and 1 base from J, with 10 bases between. Germline CDR1 reads GTSNPN; CDR2 reads SVGIG (reference sequence). The CDR3 spans 15 residues.

Incomplete CDR3 DNA: TGTGCCAGTAGCAGGGGAAGCTCCTATAATTCACCA. Translating it yields CASSRGSSYNSP. The whole CDR3 protein reads CASSRGSSYNSPLFF. The rearrangement uses TRBV19 and TRBJ1-4; TRBD1 is a possible D gene (6 bases). The CDR3 end is not reached by the read, which stops 3 residues before it; the germline J gene fills it in. CDR1 and CDR2 from the germline V gene are LNHDA and SQIVND (reference sequence). The CDR3 covers 15 residues.

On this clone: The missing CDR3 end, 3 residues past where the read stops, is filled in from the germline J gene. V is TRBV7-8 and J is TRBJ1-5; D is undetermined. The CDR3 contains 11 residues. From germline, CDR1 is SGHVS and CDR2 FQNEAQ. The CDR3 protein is CASSFTDPQHF. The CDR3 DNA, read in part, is TGTGCCAGCAGCTTTACAGATCCC. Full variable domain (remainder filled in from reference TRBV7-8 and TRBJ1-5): GAGVSQSPRYKVAKRGQDVALRCDPISGHVSLFWYQQALGQGPEFLTYFQNEAQLDKSGLPSDRFFAERPEGSVSTLKIQRTQQEDSAVYLCASSFTDPQHFGDGTRLSIL.

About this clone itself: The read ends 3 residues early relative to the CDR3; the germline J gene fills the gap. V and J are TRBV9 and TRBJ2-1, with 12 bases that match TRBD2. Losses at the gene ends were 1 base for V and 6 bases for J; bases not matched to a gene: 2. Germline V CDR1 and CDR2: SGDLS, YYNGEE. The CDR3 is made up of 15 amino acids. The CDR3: CASSVTLAGGNEQFF. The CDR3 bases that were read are TGTGCCAGCAGCGTAACACTAGCGGGGGGCAATGAG.

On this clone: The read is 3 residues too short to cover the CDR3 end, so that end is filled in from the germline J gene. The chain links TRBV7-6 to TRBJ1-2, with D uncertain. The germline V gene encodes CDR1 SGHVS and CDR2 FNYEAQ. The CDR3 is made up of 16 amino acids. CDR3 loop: CASSRTLADAKNIYTF. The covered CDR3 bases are TGTGCCAGCAGCCGGACCCTAGCTGACGCCAAAAACATC.

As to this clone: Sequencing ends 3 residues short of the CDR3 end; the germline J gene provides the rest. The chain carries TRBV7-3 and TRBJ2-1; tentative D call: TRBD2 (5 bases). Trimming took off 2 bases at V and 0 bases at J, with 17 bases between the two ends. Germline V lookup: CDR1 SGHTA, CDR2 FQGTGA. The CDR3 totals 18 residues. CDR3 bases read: TGTGCCAGCAGCTTACGGCTTGAGCGGATGAGCTCCTACAATGAG. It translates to CASSLRLERMSSYNE. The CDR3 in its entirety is CASSLRLERMSSYNEQFF.

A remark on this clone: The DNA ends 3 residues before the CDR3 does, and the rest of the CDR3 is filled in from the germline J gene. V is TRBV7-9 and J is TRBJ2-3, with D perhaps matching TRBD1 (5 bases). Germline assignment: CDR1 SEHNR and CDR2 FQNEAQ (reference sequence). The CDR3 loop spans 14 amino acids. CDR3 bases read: TGTGCCAGCAGCTTAGGGACATCTCAAGAGACG. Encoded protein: CASSLGTSQET. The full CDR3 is CASSLGTSQETQYF.

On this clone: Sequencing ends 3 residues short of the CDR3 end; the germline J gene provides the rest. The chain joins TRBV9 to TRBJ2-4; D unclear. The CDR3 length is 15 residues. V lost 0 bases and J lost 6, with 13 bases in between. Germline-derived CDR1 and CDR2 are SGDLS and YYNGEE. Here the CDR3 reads CASSVAPTEPNIQYF. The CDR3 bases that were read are TGTGCCAGCAGCGTAGCTCCCACAGAACCAAACATT.

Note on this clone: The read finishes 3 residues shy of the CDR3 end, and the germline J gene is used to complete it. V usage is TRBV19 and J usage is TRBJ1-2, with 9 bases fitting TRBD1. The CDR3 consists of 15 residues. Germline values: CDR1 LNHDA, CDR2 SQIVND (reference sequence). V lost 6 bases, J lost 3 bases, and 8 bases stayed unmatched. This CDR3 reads CASRRDRALYYGYTF. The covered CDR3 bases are TGTGCCAGTAGAAGGGACAGGGCACTGTACTATGGC. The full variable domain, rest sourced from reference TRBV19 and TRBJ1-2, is DGGITQSPKYLFRKEGQNVTLSCEQNLNHDAMYWYRQDPGQGLRLIYYSQIVNDFQKGDIAEGYSVSREKKESFPLTVTSAQKNPTAFYLCASRRDRALYYGYTFGSGTRLTVV.

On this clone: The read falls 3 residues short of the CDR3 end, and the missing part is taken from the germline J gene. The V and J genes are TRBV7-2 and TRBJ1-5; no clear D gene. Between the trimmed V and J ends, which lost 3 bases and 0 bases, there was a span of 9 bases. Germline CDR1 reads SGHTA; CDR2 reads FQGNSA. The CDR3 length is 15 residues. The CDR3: CASSFGVYSNQPQHF. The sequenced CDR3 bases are TGTGCCAGCAGCTTCGGGGTGTATAGCAATCAGCCC.

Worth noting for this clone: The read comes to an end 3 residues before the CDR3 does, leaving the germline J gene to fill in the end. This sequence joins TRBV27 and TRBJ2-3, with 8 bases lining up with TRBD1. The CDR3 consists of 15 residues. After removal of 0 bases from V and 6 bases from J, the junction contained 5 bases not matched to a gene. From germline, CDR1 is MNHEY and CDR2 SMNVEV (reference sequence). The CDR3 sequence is CASSLSRQGADTQYF. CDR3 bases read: TGTGCCAGCAGTTTATCGAGGCAGGGGGCTGATACG.

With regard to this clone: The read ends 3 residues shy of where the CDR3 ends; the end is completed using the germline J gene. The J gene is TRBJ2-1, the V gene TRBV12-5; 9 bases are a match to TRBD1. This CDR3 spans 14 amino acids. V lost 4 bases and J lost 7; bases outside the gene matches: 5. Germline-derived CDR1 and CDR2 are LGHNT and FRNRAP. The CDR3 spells CASGSGQGWNEQFF. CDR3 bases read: TGTGCTAGTGGTTCGGGACAGGGTTGGAATGAG.

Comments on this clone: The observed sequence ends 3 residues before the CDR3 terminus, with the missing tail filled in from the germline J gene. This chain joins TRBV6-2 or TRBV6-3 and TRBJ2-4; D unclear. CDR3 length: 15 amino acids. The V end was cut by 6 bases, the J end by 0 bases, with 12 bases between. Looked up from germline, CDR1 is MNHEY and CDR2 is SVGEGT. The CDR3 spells CASSPLAIAKNIQYF. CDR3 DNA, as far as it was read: TGTGCCAGCAGCCCCCTCGCGATAGCCAAAAACATT.

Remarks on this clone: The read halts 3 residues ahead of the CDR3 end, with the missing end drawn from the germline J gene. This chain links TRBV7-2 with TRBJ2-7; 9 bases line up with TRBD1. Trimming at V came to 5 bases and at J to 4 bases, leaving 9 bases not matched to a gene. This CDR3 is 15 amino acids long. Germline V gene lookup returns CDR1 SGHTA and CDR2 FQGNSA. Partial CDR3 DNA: TGTGCCAGCAGCGGTGGGACAGGGCACCCGTACGAG. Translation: CASSGGTGHPYE. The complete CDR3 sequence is CASSGGTGHPYEQYF.

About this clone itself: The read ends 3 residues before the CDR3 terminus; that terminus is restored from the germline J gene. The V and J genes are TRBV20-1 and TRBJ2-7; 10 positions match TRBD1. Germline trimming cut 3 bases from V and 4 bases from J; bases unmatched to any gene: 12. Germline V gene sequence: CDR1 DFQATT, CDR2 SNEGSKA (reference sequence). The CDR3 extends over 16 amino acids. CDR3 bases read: TGCAGTGCTAGGAACAGCGGGACAGGGGAGTTTTACGAG. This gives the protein CSARNSGTGEFYE. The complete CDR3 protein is CSARNSGTGEFYEQYF.

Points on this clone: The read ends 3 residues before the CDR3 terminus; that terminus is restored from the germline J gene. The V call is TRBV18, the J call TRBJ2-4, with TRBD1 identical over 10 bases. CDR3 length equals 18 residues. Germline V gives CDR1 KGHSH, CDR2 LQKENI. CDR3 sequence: CASSGLAPRDRGDYGQYF. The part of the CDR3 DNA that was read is TGTGCCAGCTCAGGGTTGGCCCCTAGGGACAGGGGCGACTATGGT.

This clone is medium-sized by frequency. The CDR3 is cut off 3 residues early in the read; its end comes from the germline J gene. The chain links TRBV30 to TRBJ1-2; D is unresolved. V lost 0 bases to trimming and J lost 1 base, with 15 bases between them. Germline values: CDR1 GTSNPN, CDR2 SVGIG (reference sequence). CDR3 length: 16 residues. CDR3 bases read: TGTGCCTGGAGTGTAGGGCAGTACATAAGTAACTATGGC. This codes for CAWSVGQYISNYG. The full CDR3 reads CAWSVGQYISNYGYTF.